Listed here are 31 T cell receptor beta chains from one sample, sequenced in a study of cytomegalovirus exposure and HLA in healthy donors. PCR amplification relied on 60 Vbeta primers (plus 13 Jbeta primers). Profiled with immunoSEQ multiplex PCR; TCRdb holds only in-frame clones, not every one. The clone table shows about 72,000 clones, with the ten largest holding roughly 13%. Sequencing was performed on PBMCs. The receptors originated from a man aged 45-65 years in good health and CMV-seropositive.

This rearrangement joins TRBV28 to TRBJ2-7; 7 positions match TRBD1. The CDR3 spans 16 residues. Germline lookup yields CDR1 MDHEN and CDR2 SYDVKM. The junction had 10 bases not matched to a gene; V was cut back by 5 bases and J by 0 bases. This chain's CDR3 is CASSLGTARSSYEQYF. CDR3 nucleotide sequence: TGTGCCAGCAGTCTCGGGACAGCTAGGAGCTCCTACGAGCAGTACTTC.

V gene TRBV30 combines with J gene TRBJ1-2; no firm D call. Trimming shortened V by 8 bases and J by 3 bases, and 16 bases separated the two germline ends. The germline gives CDR1 GTSNPN, CDR2 SVGIG (reference sequence). The CDR3 runs to 13 residues. This CDR3 reads CATNLNAHYGYTF. DNA of the CDR3: TGTGCCACTAACCTCAATGCCCACTATGGCTACACCTTC. Full variable domain (outside the CDR3, taken from reference TRBV30 and TRBJ1-2): SQTIHQWPATLVQPVGSPLSLECTVEGTSNPNLYWYRQAAGRGLQLLFYSVGIGQISSEVPQNLSASRPQDRQFILSSKKLLLSDSGFYLCATNLNAHYGYTFGSGTRLTVV.

About this clone: This specimen includes other DNA sequences encoding the same CDR3. The rearrangement uses TRBV4-1 and TRBJ2-5; D is ambiguous. CDR3 length equals 14 residues. CDR1 MGHRA and CDR2 YSYEKL come from the germline V gene. V was cut by 0 bases and J by 2 bases, with 7 bases left in between. CDR3: CASSQDPRQETQYF. In DNA form, the CDR3 reads TGCGCCAGCAGCCAAGACCCCAGACAAGAGACCCAGTACTTC.

The J gene is TRBJ1-5, the V gene TRBV27; D gene ambiguous. The CDR3 is made up of 13 amino acids. V shed 3 bases and J shed 5 bases, with 8 bases lying between them. The germline V gene has CDR1 MNHEY and CDR2 SMNVEV (reference sequence). CDR3 in amino acids: CASSFGGHQPQHF. The CDR3 DNA is TGTGCCAGCAGTTTTGGCGGGCATCAGCCCCAGCATTTT.

The chain couples TRBV5-1 to TRBJ1-1; 7 bases map to TRBD1. Germline V gene data show CDR1 as SGHRS and CDR2 as YFSETQ. After removal of 4 bases from V and 10 bases from J, the junction contained 16 bases not matched to a gene. The CDR3 loop spans 15 amino acids. The CDR3 DNA reads TGCGCCAGCAGCCCGCGGGACAGCCGCCCGCCTGGAGCTTTCTTT. Translated: CASSPRDSRPPGAFF.

The rearrangement joins TRBV5-1 to TRBJ1-2; unclear D gene. Per germline, CDR1 SGHRS and CDR2 YFSETQ. The V end was cut by 0 bases, the J end by 6 bases, with 9 bases between. This CDR3 has 13 residues. The CDR3 here is CASSLGSGDGYTF. The CDR3 nucleotides are TGCGCCAGCAGCTTGGGGTCCGGGGATGGCTACACCTTC.

The chain employs TRBV6-6 and TRBJ2-5; weak D call: TRBD2 (5 bases). The germline CDR1 and CDR2 sequences are MNHNY and SVGAGI (reference sequence). V lost 0 bases and J 5 bases, leaving 7 bases between the germline ends. The CDR3 extends over 13 amino acids. The CDR3, as DNA: TGTGCCAGCAGTTACTCTAGCGAGGAGACCCAGTACTTC. This translates into CASSYSSEETQYF.

V and J are TRBV18 and TRBJ2-1; D is possibly TRBD2 (6 bases). Looked up from germline, CDR1 is KGHSH and CDR2 is LQKENI. Trimming shortened V by 3 bases and J by 0 bases, and 9 bases separated the two germline ends. CDR3 length: 15 residues. The CDR3 spells CASSPVSGSYNEQFF. CDR3 coding DNA: TGTGCCAGCTCACCCGTTAGCGGCTCCTACAATGAGCAGTTCTTC.

The genes are TRBV19 and TRBJ1-2; D may be TRBD1 (5 bases). The CDR3 contains 14 residues. Trimming took off 6 bases at V and 6 bases at J, with 17 bases between the two ends. The V gene's germline CDR1 is LNHDA and CDR2 SQIVND (reference sequence). In DNA form, the CDR3 reads TGTGCCAGTAGCATCGGGGGGACCGCTAATGGCTACACCTTC. This translates into CASSIGGTANGYTF.

The chain carries TRBV19 and TRBJ1-4; D ambiguous. CDR3 size: 16 residues. Germline CDR1 and CDR2: LNHDA and SQIVND (reference sequence). The V and J ends lost 9 bases and 1 base respectively, with 18 bases between them. The CDR3 protein is CASRSRQRVTNEKLFF. The CDR3 DNA reads as TGTGCCAGCCGATCGCGACAAAGAGTAACTAATGAAAAACTGTTTTTT.

This chain joins TRBV6-5 and TRBJ2-3; 12 bases map to TRBD2. After removal of 5 bases from V and 2 bases from J, the junction contained 2 bases not matched to a gene. From germline, CDR1 is MNHEY and CDR2 SVGAGI. CDR3 length equals 15 residues. CDR3 in DNA: TGTGCCAGCAGTAGGACTAGCGGGGTCACAGATACGCAGTATTTT. It specifies CASSRTSGVTDTQYF.

The J gene is TRBJ1-2, the V gene TRBV18; a possible D gene is TRBD1 (5 bases). The CDR3 extends over 14 amino acids. V was clipped by 4 bases and J by 2 bases, with 11 bases between them. Germline V gene data show CDR1 as KGHSH and CDR2 as LQKENI. CDR3 coding DNA: TGTGCCAGCTCACTACCGGGACTGAACTATGGCTACACCTTC. Protein product: CASSLPGLNYGYTF.

The chain uses TRBV15 and TRBJ1-3; no definite D call. The CDR3 has 17 amino acids. Looked up from germline, CDR1 is LNHNV and CDR2 is YYDKDF (reference sequence). V dropped 1 base and J dropped 0 bases, with 13 bases sitting between them. CDR3 amino acids: CATSRAQQFYSGNTIYF. The CDR3 bases are TGTGCCACCAGCAGAGCACAACAGTTCTACTCTGGAAACACCATATATTTT.

The genes are TRBV6-5 and TRBJ2-7; TRBD1 aligns across 11 bases. The CDR3 extends over 14 amino acids. The germline CDR1 and CDR2 sequences are MNHEY and SVGAGI. J lost 1 base, V lost 5 bases, and 1 base had no gene match. For the CDR3, the DNA is TGTGCCAGCAGTCGGGACAGGGGGTCCTACGAGCAGTACGTC. It yields the protein CASSRDRGSYEQYV.

The V and J genes are TRBV29-1 and TRBJ1-2, with a possible D match to TRBD1 (5 bases). Trimming cost V 2 bases and J 4 bases, with 20 bases left between them. The CDR3 has 16 residues. The germline CDR1 and CDR2 sequences are SQVTM and ANQGSEA. The DNA of the CDR3 is TGCAGCGTTGAACTGGGGCAGAACTCTAGAACCTATGGCTACACCTTC. Its translation is CSVELGQNSRTYGYTF.

This rearrangement joins TRBV2 to TRBJ2-3, with D possibly being TRBD2 (5 bases). Germline CDR1 reads SNHLY; CDR2 reads FYNNEI. The CDR3 length is 14 residues. V was trimmed by 7 bases and J by 5 bases, leaving 16 bases between them. CDR3 region: CASKEAREGDTQYF. For the CDR3, the DNA is TGTGCCAGCAAGGAGGCGAGGGAAGGAGATACGCAGTATTTT.

The V and J genes are TRBV5-1 and TRBJ2-7; 8 nucleotides agree with TRBD1. In germline, CDR1 is SGHRS, CDR2 YFSETQ. The CDR3 loop spans 14 amino acids. The V segment lost 0 bases and the J segment 5 bases; nucleotides outside the gene matches: 4. The CDR3 coding sequence is TGCGCCAGCAGCTTGGCCAAGACAGGGGACGAGCAGTACTTC. Amino acids: CASSLAKTGDEQYF.

The rearrangement uses TRBV7-2 and TRBJ1-1, with TRBD1 identical over 9 bases. CDR1 SGHTA and CDR2 FQGNSA come from the germline V gene. The ends lost 4 bases at V and 6 bases at J; junction bases unmatched: 15. The CDR3 is 17 residues long. The CDR3 sequence: CASSSYPGQGGKSEAFF. In nucleotides, the CDR3 is TGTGCCAGCAGCTCGTACCCGGGACAGGGCGGGAAATCTGAAGCTTTCTTT.

The J gene is TRBJ1-4, the V gene TRBV28; TRBD1 might be the D (6 bases). From germline, CDR1 is MDHEN and CDR2 SYDVKM. The CDR3 is 14 residues long. Trimming took off 6 bases at V and 3 bases at J, with 11 bases between the two ends. Here the CDR3 DNA reads TGTGCCAGCAGCGGGGGGGCAGCTAATGAAAAACTGTTTTTT. Translated, it gives CASSGGAANEKLFF.

CDR3 nucleotide sequence: TGTGCCAGCAGTCTCAGTTTTAGCAGCTACGAGCAGTACGTC. Its translation: CASSLSFSSYEQYV. The V and J genes are TRBV6-5 and TRBJ2-7; D unclear. The CDR3 length is 14 residues. Trimming pared 5 bases from V and 3 bases from J, leaving 14 bases between. Germline CDR1 and CDR2: MNHEY and SVGAGI.

This chain connects TRBV7-2 to TRBJ1-6; D is undetermined. V lost 6 bases and J lost 11, with 17 bases in between. The CDR3 consists of 14 residues. Germline V gene data show CDR1 as SGHTA and CDR2 as FQGNSA. DNA for the CDR3: TGTGCCAGCAGTCCTGAAGGCAGGCGCGCACCCCTCCACTTT. Its protein is CASSPEGRRAPLHF.

The chain uses TRBV4-1 and TRBJ2-5; weak D call: TRBD1 (5 bases). The germline gives CDR1 MGHRA, CDR2 YSYEKL. V lost 0 bases and J 4 bases, leaving 9 bases between the germline ends. This CDR3 is 14 amino acids long. The CDR3 reads CASSQDDSPETQYF. The CDR3 region has the DNA TGCGCCAGCAGCCAAGACGACAGCCCAGAGACCCAGTACTTC.

The rearrangement joins TRBV28 to TRBJ2-5; D is unresolved. CDR3 length: 11 amino acids. Germline CDR1 MDHEN, CDR2 SYDVKM. V was pared by 5 bases and J by 7 bases, with 8 bases between. This CDR3 reads CASSIRGTQYF. The CDR3 DNA is TGTGCCAGCAGTATACGCGGGACCCAGTACTTC.

The V call is TRBV30, the J call TRBJ1-2; perhaps TRBD1 as D (5 bases). Germline CDR1 reads GTSNPN; CDR2 reads SVGIG (reference sequence). V shed 5 bases and J shed 4 bases, with 14 bases lying between them. CDR3 length: 13 residues. Here the CDR3 reads CAWLGRQVYGYTF. As DNA, the CDR3 is TGTGCCTGGTTGGGGCGGCAGGTCTATGGCTACACCTTC. Drawing the rest from reference TRBV30 and TRBJ1-2, the complete variable domain is SQTIHQWPATLVQPVGSPLSLECTVEGTSNPNLYWYRQAAGRGLQLLFYSVGIGQISSEVPQNLSASRPQDRQFILSSKKLLLSDSGFYLCAWLGRQVYGYTFGSGTRLTVV.

This chain uses TRBV18 with TRBJ1-1, with D possibly matching TRBD1 (6 bases). Germline loops: CDR1 KGHSH, CDR2 LQKENI. The CDR3 has 14 residues. With 6 bases removed from V and 1 base from J, the gap between germline ends came to 12 bases. In nucleotides, the CDR3 is TGTGCCAGCTCCTCCTTAGGGGGGAACACTGAAGCTTTCTTT. Its protein product is CASSSLGGNTEAFF. Full variable domain (outside the CDR3, taken from reference TRBV18 and TRBJ1-1): NAGVMQNPRHLVRRRGQEARLRCSPMKGHSHVYWYRQLPEEGLKFMVYLQKENIIDESGMPKERFSAEFPKEGPSILRIQQVVRGDSAAYFCASSSLGGNTEAFFGQGTRLTVV.

J is TRBJ2-3 and V is TRBV7-2; 10 bases are a match to TRBD2. Germline lookup yields CDR1 SGHTA and CDR2 FQGNSA. V lost 0 bases and J lost 1; bases outside the gene matches: 1. CDR3 length: 16 residues. The CDR3: CASSLALAGGTDTQYF. In DNA form, the CDR3 reads TGTGCCAGCAGCTTAGCGCTAGCGGGGGGCACAGATACGCAGTATTTT.

This chain's CDR3 is CASSPRDRDSGIQYF. The CDR3 DNA reads as TGTGCCAGTAGCCCTAGGGACAGGGATAGTGGCATTCAGTACTTC. The rearrangement links TRBV19 to TRBJ2-4; 9 nucleotides line up with TRBD1. The CDR3 runs to 15 residues. V shed 6 bases and J 9 bases; nucleotides not matched to a gene: 12. The germline V gene has CDR1 LNHDA and CDR2 SQIVND (reference sequence).

V gene TRBV29-1 combines with J gene TRBJ1-1; 7 positions agree with TRBD1. The junction had 5 bases not matched to a gene; V was cut back by 8 bases and J by 2 bases. CDR1 is SQVTM, CDR2 ANQGSEA, per germline. The CDR3 spans 12 residues. CDR3 DNA sequence: TGCAGCACCGGGGACAGTAACACTGAAGCTTTCTTT. This sequence encodes CSTGDSNTEAFF.

The chain recombines TRBV6-5 with TRBJ1-2; 7 bases are a match to TRBD1. Germline CDR1 MNHEY, CDR2 SVGAGI. V trimming: 9 bases; J trimming: 1 base; junction bases outside the gene matches: 5. This CDR3 comprises 13 residues. CDR3 in DNA: TGTGCCAGTAGACAGGGAGGTAACTATGGCTACACCTTC. The encoded protein is CASRQGGNYGYTF.

This sequence joins TRBV7-2 and TRBJ2-7, with D unclear. CDR3 length: 15 residues. Trimming shortened V by 3 bases and J by 1 base, and 13 bases separated the two germline ends. CDR1 and CDR2 from the germline V gene are SGHTA and FQGNSA. DNA of the CDR3: TGTGCCAGCAGCTTTGTTGCGGTGGGTTCCTACGAGCAGTACTTC. It encodes CASSFVAVGSYEQYF. Filled out from reference TRBV7-2 and TRBJ2-7, the complete variable domain reads GAGVSQSPSNKVTEKGKDVELRCDPISGHTALYWYRQSLGQGLEFLIYFQGNSAPDKSGLPSDRFSAERTGGSVSTLTIQRTQQEDSAVYLCASSFVAVGSYEQYFGPGTRLTVT.

The rearrangement uses TRBV5-1 and TRBJ2-3, with 8 bases that match TRBD2. Trimming at V came to 4 bases and at J to 4 bases, leaving 11 bases not matched to a gene. This CDR3 has 16 residues. Germline V gene lookup returns CDR1 SGHRS and CDR2 YFSETQ. The CDR3 DNA reads as TGCGCCAGCAGCCCCGAAACCGGGGGGGCGTCAGATACGCAGTATTTT. Protein product: CASSPETGGASDTQYF. The full variable domain, completed using reference TRBV5-1 and TRBJ2-3, is KAGVTQTPRYLIKTRGQQVTLSCSPISGHRSVSWYQQTPGQGLQFLFEYFSETQRNKGNFPGRFSGRQFSNSRSEMNVSTLELGDSALYLCASSPETGGASDTQYFGPGTRLTVL.